This entry is about one T cell receptor beta chain. The sample is drawn from a study of Ad26.COV2.S vaccination and SARS-CoV-2 variants. Treatment denoted: around 19 received Ad26.COV2.S at low or high dose, single or two shots; about 5 received placebo; per-sample allocation not given. Collection of samples fell on day 63 after the first vaccine or placebo injection. This CDR3 is 16 amino acids long. The trim removed 4 bases at V and 2 bases at J, leaving 8 bases unmatched. Germline CDR1 is MGHRA and CDR2 is YSYEKL. Sequencing was performed with immunoSEQ multiplex PCR; in TCRdb, only in-frame clones are kept and a portion is missing. Of some 330,000 clones in the sample, 85% to 90% were seen once.

The TCR comes from a person between 18 and 65 years old who received the Ad26.COV2.S COVID-19 vaccine or a placebo. Sequencing was performed on peripheral blood, taken in a trial of Ad26.COV2.S vaccine versus placebo. This sequence joins TRBV4-1 and TRBJ2-3; 8 bases line up with TRBD1. The CDR3 region has the DNA TGCGCCAGCAGCCCCGGGACAGGAGAATTCACAGATACGCAGTATTTT. Its protein product is CASSPGTGEFTDTQYF.